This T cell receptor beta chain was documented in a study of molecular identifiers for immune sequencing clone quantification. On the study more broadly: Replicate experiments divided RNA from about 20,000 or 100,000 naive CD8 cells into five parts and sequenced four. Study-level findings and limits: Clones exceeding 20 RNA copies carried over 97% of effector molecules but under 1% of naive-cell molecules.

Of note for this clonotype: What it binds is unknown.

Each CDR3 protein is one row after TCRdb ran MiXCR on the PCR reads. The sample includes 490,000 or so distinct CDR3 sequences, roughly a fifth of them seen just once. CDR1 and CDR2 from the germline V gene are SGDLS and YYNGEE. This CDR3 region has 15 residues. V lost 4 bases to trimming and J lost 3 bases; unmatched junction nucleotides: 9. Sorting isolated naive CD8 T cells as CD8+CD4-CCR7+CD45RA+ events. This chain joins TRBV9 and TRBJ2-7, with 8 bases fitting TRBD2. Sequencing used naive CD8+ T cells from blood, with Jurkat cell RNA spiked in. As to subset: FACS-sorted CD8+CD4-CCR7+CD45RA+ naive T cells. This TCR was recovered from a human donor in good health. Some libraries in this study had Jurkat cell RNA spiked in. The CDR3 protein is CASSPQSGTSYEQYF. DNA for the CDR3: TGTGCCAGCAGCCCGCAATCCGGGACTAGCTACGAGCAGTACTTC.